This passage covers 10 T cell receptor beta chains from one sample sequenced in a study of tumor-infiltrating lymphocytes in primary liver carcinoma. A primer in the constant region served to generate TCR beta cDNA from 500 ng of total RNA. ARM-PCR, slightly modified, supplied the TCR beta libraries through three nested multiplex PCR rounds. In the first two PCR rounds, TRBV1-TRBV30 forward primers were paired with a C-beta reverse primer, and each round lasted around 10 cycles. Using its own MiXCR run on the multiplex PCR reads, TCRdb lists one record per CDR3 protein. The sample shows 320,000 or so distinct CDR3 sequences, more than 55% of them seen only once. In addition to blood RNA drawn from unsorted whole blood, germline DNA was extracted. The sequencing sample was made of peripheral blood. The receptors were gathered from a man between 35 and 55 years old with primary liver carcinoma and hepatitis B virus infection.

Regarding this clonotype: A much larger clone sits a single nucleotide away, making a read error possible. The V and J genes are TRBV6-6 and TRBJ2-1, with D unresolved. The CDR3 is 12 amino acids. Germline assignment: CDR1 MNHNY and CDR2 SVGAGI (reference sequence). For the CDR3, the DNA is TGTGTCAGCAGTTACTCGTTGGATGAGCAGTTCTTC. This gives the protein CVSSYSLDEQFF.

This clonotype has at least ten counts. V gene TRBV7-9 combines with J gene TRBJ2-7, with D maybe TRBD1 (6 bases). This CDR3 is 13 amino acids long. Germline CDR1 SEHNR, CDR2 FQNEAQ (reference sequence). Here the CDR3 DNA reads TGTGCGAGCCGAGAGGGGGATTTGTACGAGCAGTACTTC. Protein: CASREGDLYEQYF.

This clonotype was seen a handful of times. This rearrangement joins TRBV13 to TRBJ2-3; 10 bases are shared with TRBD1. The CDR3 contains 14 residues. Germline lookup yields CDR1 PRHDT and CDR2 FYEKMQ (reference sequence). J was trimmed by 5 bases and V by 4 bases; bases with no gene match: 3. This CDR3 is CASSSGQGVDTQYF. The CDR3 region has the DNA TGTGCCAGCAGCTCAGGACAGGGGGTAGATACGCAGTATTTT.

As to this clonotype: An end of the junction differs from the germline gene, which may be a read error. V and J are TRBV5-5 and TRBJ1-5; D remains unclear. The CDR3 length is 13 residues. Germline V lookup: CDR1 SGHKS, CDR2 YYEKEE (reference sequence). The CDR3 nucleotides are TGTGCCAGCAGCTTGGAGGGCTATCAGCTCCAGCATTTT. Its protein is CASSLEGYQLQHF.

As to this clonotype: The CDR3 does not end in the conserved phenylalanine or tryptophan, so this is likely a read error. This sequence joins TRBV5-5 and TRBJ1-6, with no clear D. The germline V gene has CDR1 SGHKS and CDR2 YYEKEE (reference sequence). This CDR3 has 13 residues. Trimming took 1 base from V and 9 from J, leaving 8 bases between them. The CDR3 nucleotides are TGTGCCAGCAGCTTGACAGATGGTTCACCCCTCCACTCT. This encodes CASSLTDGSPLHS.

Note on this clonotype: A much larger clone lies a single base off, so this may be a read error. CDR3 sequence (DNA): TGTGCCAGCAGCTTGGTTGGGGGCCAAGGCGGGCAGTACTTC. Amino acid sequence: CASSLVGGQGGQYF. The rearrangement joins TRBV5-5 to TRBJ2-7, with D perhaps matching TRBD1 (6 bases). V lost 0 bases to trimming and J lost 9 bases, with 16 bases between them. CDR1 and CDR2 from the germline V gene are SGHKS and YYEKEE (reference sequence). The CDR3 length is 14 residues.

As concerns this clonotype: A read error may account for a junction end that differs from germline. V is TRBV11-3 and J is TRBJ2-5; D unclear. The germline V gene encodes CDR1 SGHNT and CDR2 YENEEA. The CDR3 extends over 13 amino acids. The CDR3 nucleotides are TGTGCCAACAGCCCGTCAGGTCAAGAGACCCAGTACTTC. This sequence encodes CANSPSGQETQYF.

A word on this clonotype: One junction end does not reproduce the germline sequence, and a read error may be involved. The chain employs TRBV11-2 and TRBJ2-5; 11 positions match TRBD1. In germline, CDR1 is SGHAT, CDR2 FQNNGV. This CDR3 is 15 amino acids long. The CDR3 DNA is TGTGCCAGTATCCCGGGACAGGGGGAACAAGAGACCCAGTGCTTC. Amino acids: CASIPGQGEQETQCF. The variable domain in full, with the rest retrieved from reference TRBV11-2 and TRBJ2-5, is EAGVAQSPRYKIIEKRQSVAFWCNPISGHATLYWYQQILGQGPKLLIQFQNNGVVDDSQLPKDRFSAERLKGVDSTLKIQPAKLEDSAVYLCASIPGQGEQETQCFGPGTRLLVL.

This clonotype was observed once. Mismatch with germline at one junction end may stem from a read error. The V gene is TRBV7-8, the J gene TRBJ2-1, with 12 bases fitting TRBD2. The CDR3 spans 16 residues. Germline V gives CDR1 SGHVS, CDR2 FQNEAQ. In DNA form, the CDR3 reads TGTACCAGCAGCTTAGGCCTAGCGGGAGGGGGCCATGAGCGGTTCTTC. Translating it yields CTSSLGLAGGGHERFF.

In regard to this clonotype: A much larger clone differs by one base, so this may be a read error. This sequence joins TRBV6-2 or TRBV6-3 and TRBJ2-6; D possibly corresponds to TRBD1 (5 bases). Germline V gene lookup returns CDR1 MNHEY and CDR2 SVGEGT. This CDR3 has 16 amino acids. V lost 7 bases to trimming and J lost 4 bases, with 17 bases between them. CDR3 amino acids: CASNRSQGTGANVLTF. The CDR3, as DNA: TGTGCCAGCAACCGTTCTCAGGGAACCGGGGCCAACGTCCTGACTTTC.